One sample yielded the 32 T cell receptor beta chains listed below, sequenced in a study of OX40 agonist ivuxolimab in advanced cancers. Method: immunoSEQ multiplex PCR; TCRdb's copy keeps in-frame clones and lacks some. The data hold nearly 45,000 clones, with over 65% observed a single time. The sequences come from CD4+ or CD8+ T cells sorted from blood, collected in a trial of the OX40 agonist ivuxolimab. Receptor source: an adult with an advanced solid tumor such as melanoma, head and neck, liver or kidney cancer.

This CDR3 reads CASSPGLYNEQFF. Written as DNA, the CDR3 is TGCGCCAGCAGCCCAGGGTTGTACAATGAGCAGTTCTTC. J is TRBJ2-1 and V is TRBV4-1; weak D call: TRBD1 (5 bases). Germline V gene data show CDR1 as MGHRA and CDR2 as YSYEKL. V lost 4 bases and J 4 bases, leaving 8 bases between the germline ends. This CDR3 has 13 amino acids.

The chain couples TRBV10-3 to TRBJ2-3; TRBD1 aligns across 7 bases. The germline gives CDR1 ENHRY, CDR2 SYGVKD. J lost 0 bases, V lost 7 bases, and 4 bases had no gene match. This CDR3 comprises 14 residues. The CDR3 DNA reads TGTGCCATCAAGGGGGCTTTTAGCACAGATACGCAGTATTTT. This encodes CAIKGAFSTDTQYF.

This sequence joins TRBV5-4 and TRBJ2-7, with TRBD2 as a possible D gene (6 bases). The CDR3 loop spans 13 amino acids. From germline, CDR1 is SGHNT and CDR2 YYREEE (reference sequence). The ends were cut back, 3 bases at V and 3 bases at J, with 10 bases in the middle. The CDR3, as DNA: TGTGCCAGCAGCTCGGGGGAGAACTACGAGCAGTACTTC. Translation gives CASSSGENYEQYF.

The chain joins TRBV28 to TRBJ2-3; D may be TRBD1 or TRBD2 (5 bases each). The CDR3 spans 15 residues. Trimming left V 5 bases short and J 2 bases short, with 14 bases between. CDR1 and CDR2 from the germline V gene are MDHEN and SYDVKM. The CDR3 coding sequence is TGTGCCAGCAGTCCTCCTCAGGGACCCACAGATACGCAGTATTTT. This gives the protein CASSPPQGPTDTQYF.

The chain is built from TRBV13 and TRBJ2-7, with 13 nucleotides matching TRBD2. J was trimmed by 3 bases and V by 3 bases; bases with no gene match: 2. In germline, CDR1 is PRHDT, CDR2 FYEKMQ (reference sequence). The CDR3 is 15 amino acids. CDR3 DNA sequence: TGTGCCAGCAGCTTGGGACTAGCGGGGAACTACGAGCAGTACTTC. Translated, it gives CASSLGLAGNYEQYF.

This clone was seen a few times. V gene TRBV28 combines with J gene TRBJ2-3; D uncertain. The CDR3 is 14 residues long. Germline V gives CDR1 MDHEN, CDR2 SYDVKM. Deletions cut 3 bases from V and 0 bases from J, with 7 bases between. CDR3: CASSFFVSTDTQYF. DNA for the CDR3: TGTGCCAGCAGTTTTTTCGTTAGCACAGATACGCAGTATTTT.

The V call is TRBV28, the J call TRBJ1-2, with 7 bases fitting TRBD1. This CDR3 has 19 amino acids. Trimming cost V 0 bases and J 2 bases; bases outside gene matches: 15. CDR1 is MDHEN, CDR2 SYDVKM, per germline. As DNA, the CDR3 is TGTGCCAGCAGTTTATGGACTGACAGGGCGCAACAGCTAAACTATGGCTACACCTTC. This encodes CASSLWTDRAQQLNYGYTF.

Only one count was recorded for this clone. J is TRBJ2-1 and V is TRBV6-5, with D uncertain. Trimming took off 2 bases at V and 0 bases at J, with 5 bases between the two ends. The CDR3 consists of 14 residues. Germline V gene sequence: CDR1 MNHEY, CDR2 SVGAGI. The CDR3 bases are TGTGCCAGCAGTTACGGGTTCTCCTACAATGAGCAGTTCTTC. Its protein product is CASSYGFSYNEQFF.

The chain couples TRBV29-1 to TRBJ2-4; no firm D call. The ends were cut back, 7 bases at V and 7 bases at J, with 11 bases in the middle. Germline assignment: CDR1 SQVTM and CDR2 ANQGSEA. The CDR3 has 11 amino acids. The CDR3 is CSGATWNIQYF. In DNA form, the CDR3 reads TGCAGCGGGGCAACCTGGAACATTCAGTACTTC.

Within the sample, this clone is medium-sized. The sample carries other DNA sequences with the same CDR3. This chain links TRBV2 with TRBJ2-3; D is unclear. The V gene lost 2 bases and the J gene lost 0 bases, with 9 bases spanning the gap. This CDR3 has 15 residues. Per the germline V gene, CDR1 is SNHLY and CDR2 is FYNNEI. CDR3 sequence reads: CASSERTSSTDTQYF. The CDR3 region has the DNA TGTGCCAGCAGTGAAAGAACAAGTAGCACAGATACGCAGTATTTT.

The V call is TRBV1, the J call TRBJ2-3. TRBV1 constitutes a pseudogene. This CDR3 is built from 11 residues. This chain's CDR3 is CTSSQEGTQYF. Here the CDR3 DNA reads TGCACCAGCAGCCAAGAAGGTACGCAGTATTTT.

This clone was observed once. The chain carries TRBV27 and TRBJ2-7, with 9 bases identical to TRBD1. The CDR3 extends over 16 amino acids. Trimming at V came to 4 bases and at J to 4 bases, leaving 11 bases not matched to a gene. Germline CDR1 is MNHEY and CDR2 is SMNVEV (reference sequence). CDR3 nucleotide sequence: TGTGCCAGCAGTTGGTCCCCCGGGACAGGGACGTACGAGCAGTACTTC. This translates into CASSWSPGTGTYEQYF.

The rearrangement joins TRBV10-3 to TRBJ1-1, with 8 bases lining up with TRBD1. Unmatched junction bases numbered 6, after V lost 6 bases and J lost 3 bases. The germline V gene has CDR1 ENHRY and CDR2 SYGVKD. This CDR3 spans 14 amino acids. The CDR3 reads CAIRTADRDTEAFF. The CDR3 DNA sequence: TGTGCCATCAGAACCGCGGACAGGGACACTGAAGCTTTCTTT.

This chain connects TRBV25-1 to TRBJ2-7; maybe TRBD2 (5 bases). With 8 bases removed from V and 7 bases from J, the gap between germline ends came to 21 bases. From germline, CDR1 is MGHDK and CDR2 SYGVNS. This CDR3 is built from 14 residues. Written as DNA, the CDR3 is TGTGCCAGCTGCCCGGTAGCGTCCTTTGGAGAGCAGTACTTC. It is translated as CASCPVASFGEQYF.

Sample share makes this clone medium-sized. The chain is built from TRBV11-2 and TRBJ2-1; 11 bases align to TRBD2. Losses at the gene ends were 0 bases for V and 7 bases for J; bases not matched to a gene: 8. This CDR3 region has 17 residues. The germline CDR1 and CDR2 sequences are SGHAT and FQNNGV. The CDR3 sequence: CASSLEGALAGANEQFF. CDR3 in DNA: TGTGCCAGCAGCTTAGAAGGGGCACTAGCGGGAGCAAATGAGCAGTTCTTC.

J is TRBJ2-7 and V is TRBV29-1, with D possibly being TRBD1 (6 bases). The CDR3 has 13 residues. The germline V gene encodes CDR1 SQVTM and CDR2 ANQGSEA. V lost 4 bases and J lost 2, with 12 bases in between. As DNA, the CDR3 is TGCAGCGTTGTAAGGACAGATGCCTACGAGCAGTACTTC. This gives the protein CSVVRTDAYEQYF.

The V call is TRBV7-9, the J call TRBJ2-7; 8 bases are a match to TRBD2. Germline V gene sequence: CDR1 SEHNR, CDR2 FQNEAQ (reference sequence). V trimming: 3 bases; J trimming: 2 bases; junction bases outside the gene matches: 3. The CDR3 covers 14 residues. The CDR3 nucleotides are TGTGCCAGCAGCTTCGCGGGGGGCGCCTACGAGCAGTACTTC. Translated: CASSFAGGAYEQYF. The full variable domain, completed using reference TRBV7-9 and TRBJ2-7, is DTGVSQNPRHKITKRGQNVTFRCDPISEHNRLYWYRQTLGQGPEFLTYFQNEAQLEKSRLLSDRFSAERPKGSFSTLEIQRTEQGDSAMYLCASSFAGGAYEQYFGPGTRLTVT.

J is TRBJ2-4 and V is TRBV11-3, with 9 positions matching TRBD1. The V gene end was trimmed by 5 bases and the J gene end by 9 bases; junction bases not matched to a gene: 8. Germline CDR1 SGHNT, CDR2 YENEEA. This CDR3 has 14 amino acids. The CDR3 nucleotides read TGTGCCAGCAGCACCCGGACAGGGGAGCGCATTCAGTACTTC. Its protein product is CASSTRTGERIQYF.

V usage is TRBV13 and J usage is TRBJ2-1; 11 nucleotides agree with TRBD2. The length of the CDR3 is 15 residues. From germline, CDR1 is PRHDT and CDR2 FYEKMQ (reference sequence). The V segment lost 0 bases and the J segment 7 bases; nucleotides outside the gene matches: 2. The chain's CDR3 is CASSLGLAGENEQFF. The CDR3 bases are TGTGCCAGCAGCTTAGGACTAGCGGGAGAGAATGAGCAGTTCTTC.

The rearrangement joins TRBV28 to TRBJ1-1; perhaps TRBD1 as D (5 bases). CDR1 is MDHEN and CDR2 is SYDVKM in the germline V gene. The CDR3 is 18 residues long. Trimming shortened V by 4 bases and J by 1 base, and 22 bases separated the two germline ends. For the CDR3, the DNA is TGTGCCAGCAGTTACCAAGGGGACCTGAGGGCCCCGAACACTGAAGCTTTCTTT. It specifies CASSYQGDLRAPNTEAFF.

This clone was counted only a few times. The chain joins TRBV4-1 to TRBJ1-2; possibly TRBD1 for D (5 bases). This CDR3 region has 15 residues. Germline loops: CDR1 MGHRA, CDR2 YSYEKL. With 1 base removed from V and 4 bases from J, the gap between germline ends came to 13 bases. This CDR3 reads CASSQVGEGSYGYTF. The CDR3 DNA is TGCGCCAGCAGCCAAGTTGGGGAGGGGAGCTATGGCTACACCTTC.

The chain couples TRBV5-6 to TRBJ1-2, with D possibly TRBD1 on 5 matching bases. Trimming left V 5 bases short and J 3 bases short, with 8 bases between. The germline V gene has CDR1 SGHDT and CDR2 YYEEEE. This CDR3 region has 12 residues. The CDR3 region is CASRTGYYGYTF. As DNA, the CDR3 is TGTGCCAGCAGAACAGGCTACTATGGCTACACCTTC. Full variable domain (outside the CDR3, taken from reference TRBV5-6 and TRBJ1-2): DAGVTQSPTHLIKTRGQQVTLRCSPKSGHDTVSWYQQALGQGPQFIFQYYEEEERQRGNFPDRFSGHQFPNYSSELNVNALLLGDSALYLCASRTGYYGYTFGSGTRLTVV.

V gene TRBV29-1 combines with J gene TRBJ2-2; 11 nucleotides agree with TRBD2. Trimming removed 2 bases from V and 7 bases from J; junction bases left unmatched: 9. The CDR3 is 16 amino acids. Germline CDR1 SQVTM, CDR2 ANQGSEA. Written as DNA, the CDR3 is TGCAGCGTTGAAATGTTAGCGGGAGGGCCGGTCGGGGAGCTGTTTTTT. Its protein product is CSVEMLAGGPVGELFF.

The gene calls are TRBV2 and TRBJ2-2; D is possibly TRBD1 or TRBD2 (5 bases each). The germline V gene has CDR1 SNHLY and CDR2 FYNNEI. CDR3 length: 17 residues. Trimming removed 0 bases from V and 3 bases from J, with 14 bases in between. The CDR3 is CASSEAYGGVDTGELFF. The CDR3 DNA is TGTGCCAGCAGTGAAGCCTATGGGGGAGTGGACACCGGGGAGCTGTTTTTT.

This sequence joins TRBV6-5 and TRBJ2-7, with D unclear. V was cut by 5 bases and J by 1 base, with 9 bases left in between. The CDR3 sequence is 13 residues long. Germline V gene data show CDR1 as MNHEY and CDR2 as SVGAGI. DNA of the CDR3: TGTGCCAGCAGTCCCCGGTCTTCCTACGAGCAGTACTTC. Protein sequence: CASSPRSSYEQYF.

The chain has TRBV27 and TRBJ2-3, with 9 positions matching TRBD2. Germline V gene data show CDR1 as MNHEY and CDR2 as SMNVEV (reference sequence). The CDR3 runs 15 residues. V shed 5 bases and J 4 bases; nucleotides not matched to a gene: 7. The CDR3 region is CASSPLAGAPDTQYF. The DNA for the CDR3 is TGTGCCAGCAGTCCATTAGCGGGGGCCCCAGATACGCAGTATTTT.

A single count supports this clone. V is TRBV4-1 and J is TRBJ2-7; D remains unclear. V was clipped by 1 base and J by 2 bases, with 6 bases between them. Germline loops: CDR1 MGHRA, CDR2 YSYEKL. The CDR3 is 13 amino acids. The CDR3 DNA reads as TGCGCCAGCAGCCAAGGACCTCCCTACGAGCAGTACTTC. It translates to CASSQGPPYEQYF.

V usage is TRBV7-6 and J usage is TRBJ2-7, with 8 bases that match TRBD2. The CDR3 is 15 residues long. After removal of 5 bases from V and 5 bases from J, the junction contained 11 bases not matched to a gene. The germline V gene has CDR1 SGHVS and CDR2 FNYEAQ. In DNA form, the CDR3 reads TGTGCCAGCAGCATATCAACAGCGGGAGCGGACGAGCAGTACTTC. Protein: CASSISTAGADEQYF.

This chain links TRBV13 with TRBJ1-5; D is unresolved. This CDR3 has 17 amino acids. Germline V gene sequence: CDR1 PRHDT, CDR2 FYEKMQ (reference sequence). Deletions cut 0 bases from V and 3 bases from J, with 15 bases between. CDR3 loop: CASSLGGGTPDNQPQHF. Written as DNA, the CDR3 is TGTGCCAGCAGCTTAGGCGGCGGCACCCCAGACAATCAGCCCCAGCATTTT.

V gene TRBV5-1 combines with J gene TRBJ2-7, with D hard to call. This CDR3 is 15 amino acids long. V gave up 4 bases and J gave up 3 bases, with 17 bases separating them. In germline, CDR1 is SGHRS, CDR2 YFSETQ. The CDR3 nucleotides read TGCGCCAGCAGCCCCCCCCCGGGCCCTTACTACGAGCAGTACTTC. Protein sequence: CASSPPPGPYYEQYF. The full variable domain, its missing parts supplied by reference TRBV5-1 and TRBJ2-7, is KAGVTQTPRYLIKTRGQQVTLSCSPISGHRSVSWYQQTPGQGLQFLFEYFSETQRNKGNFPGRFSGRQFSNSRSEMNVSTLELGDSALYLCASSPPPGPYYEQYFGPGTRLTVT.

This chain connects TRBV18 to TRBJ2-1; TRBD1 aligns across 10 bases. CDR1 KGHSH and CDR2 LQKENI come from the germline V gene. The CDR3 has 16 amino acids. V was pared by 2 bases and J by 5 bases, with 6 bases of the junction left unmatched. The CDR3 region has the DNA TGTGCCAGCTCACCAAGGAGGGACAGGGGAAACAATGAGCAGTTCTTC. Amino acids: CASSPRRDRGNNEQFF.

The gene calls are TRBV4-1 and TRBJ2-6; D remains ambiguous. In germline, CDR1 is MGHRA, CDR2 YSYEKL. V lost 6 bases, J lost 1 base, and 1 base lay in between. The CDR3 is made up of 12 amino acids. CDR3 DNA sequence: TGCGCCAGCAGGTCTGGGGCCAACGTCCTGACTTTC. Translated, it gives CASRSGANVLTF.